This entry lists 17 T cell receptor beta chains sequenced from one sample in a study of blood T cell repertoires in COVID-19. Sequenced by immunoSEQ multiplex PCR; TCRdb stores in-frame clones only, minus some. The sample consists of about 83,000 clones, approximately 86% of them appearing once. Sequencing was done on a sample of peripheral blood. These receptors came from an elderly man with active or convalescent COVID-19.

This clone appeared a single time. The rearrangement uses TRBV18 and TRBJ1-6; TRBD1 agrees at 7 bases. Trimming took 6 bases from V and 7 from J; bases not matched to a gene: 6. CDR1 KGHSH and CDR2 LQKENI come from the germline V gene. The CDR3 runs 14 residues. This CDR3 is CASSNRDRNSPLHF. The DNA for the CDR3 is TGTGCCAGCTCCAACCGGGACAGAAATTCACCCCTCCACTTT. Using reference TRBV18 and TRBJ1-6 for the parts outside the CDR3, the full variable domain is NAGVMQNPRHLVRRRGQEARLRCSPMKGHSHVYWYRQLPEEGLKFMVYLQKENIIDESGMPKERFSAEFPKEGPSILRIQQVVRGDSAAYFCASSNRDRNSPLHFGNGTRLTVT.

V gene TRBV6-6 combines with J gene TRBJ1-5, with 7 bases fitting TRBD1. The V gene's germline CDR1 is MNHNY and CDR2 SVGAGI (reference sequence). The CDR3 extends over 15 amino acids. The V gene end was trimmed by 6 bases and the J gene end by 5 bases; junction bases not matched to a gene: 10. DNA for the CDR3: TGTGCCAGCAGCACGCACACAGGGGTTGATCAGCCCCAGCATTTT. It yields the protein CASSTHTGVDQPQHF.

This clone was seen once. The genes are TRBV5-1 and TRBJ1-6; TRBD1 agrees at 9 bases. The CDR3 runs 17 residues. The germline V gene has CDR1 SGHRS and CDR2 YFSETQ. Trimming took 0 bases from V and 9 from J; bases not matched to a gene: 10. CDR3 sequence: CASSLDSGQGIGSPLHF. CDR3 coding DNA: TGCGCCAGCAGCTTGGATTCTGGACAGGGGATAGGTTCACCCCTCCACTTT.

The rearrangement links TRBV11-3 to TRBJ2-2; 15 bases match TRBD2. CDR1 SGHNT and CDR2 YENEEA come from the germline V gene. Trimming cost V 5 bases and J 6 bases; bases outside gene matches: 4. The CDR3 length is 16 residues. CDR3 sequence reads: CASSPGLAGGPGELFF. DNA for the CDR3: TGTGCCAGCAGCCCAGGACTAGCGGGAGGGCCCGGGGAGCTGTTTTTT.

V is TRBV29-1 and J is TRBJ1-4; D is ambiguous. The germline V gene has CDR1 SQVTM and CDR2 ANQGSEA. V lost 4 bases and J 5 bases, leaving 8 bases between the germline ends. CDR3 length: 12 amino acids. The CDR3 spells CSVVVSNEKLFF. The CDR3 region has the DNA TGCAGCGTTGTCGTGTCGAATGAAAAACTGTTTTTT.

V is TRBV20-1 and J is TRBJ1-1; D not resolved. CDR1 and CDR2 from the germline V gene are DFQATT and SNEGSKA (reference sequence). The germline V and J ends were trimmed by 3 bases and 11 bases, with 16 bases remaining between them. This CDR3 region has 12 residues. The CDR3 here is CSASATTRRAFF. The CDR3 DNA follows: TGCAGTGCTAGTGCTACAACCCGGAGGGCTTTCTTT.

This clone was observed a few times. The chain links TRBV30 to TRBJ1-5; 7 bases agree with TRBD1. CDR1 and CDR2 from the germline V gene are GTSNPN and SVGIG (reference sequence). The CDR3 is made up of 14 amino acids. V trimming: 2 bases; J trimming: 14 bases; junction bases outside the gene matches: 15. The CDR3 here is CAWSPGTASGVKHF. The CDR3 bases are TGTGCCTGGAGTCCCGGGACAGCCTCGGGAGTGAAGCATTTT.

The J gene is TRBJ1-6, the V gene TRBV19; the D gene is possibly TRBD1 (5 bases). The V end was cut by 6 bases, the J end by 0 bases, with 9 bases between. Germline-derived CDR1 and CDR2 are LNHDA and SQIVND (reference sequence). The CDR3 is 15 residues long. The CDR3 nucleotides read TGTGCCAGTAGCAGGACAAGCTCCTATAATTCACCCCTCCACTTT. Translated: CASSRTSSYNSPLHF.

The J gene is TRBJ1-6, the V gene TRBV6-5; the D gene is possibly TRBD1 (6 bases). Trimming removed 11 bases at V and 7 bases at J, with 15 bases between. CDR1 MNHEY and CDR2 SVGAGI come from the germline V gene. There are 13 residues in the CDR3. CDR3 sequence (DNA): TGTGCCGCCATCTGGACAGCGAATTCACCCCTCCACTTT. It translates to CAAIWTANSPLHF.

This chain joins TRBV5-8 and TRBJ2-7; 11 bases are shared with TRBD2. Germline V gene lookup returns CDR1 SGHTS and CDR2 YDEGEE. The CDR3 covers 16 residues. V gave up 0 bases and J gave up 11 bases; unmatched junction bases: 13. Written as DNA, the CDR3 is TGTGCCAGCAGCTTGGACACTGGACTAGCGGGTGTACGAGAGTACGTC. Translation: CASSLDTGLAGVREYV.

This clone was seen more than once but under ten times. This chain connects TRBV28 to TRBJ1-5; D is uncertain. Germline V gives CDR1 MDHEN, CDR2 SYDVKM. The CDR3 consists of 12 residues. The germline V and J ends were trimmed by 5 bases and 5 bases, with 7 bases remaining between them. The CDR3 loop is CASSLLYQPQHF. CDR3 coding DNA: TGTGCCAGCAGTCTCCTCTATCAGCCCCAGCATTTT. Supplemented by reference TRBV28 and TRBJ1-5, the full variable domain reads DVKVTQSSRYLVKRTGEKVFLECVQDMDHENMFWYRQDPGLGLRLIYFSYDVKMKEKGDIPEGYSVSREKKERFSLILESASTNQTSMYLCASSLLYQPQHFGDGTRLSIL.

The chain has TRBV19 and TRBJ2-3; 8 bases agree with TRBD2. The CDR3 covers 14 residues. V lost 7 bases, J lost 4 bases, and 7 bases stayed unmatched. The germline V gene has CDR1 LNHDA and CDR2 SQIVND (reference sequence). In nucleotides, the CDR3 is TGTGCCAGTACCTCCGGGACTAGTTCAGATACGCAGTATTTT. It yields the protein CASTSGTSSDTQYF.

V gene TRBV18 combines with J gene TRBJ1-1, with D possibly TRBD1 on 6 matching bases. The CDR3 covers 15 residues. Germline V gives CDR1 KGHSH, CDR2 LQKENI. Trimming took 5 bases from V and 0 from J, leaving 13 bases between them. CDR3 DNA sequence: TGTGCCAGCTCAGCCCGGGACATTTTGAACACTGAAGCTTTCTTT. The encoded protein is CASSARDILNTEAFF.

V is TRBV10-2 and J is TRBJ2-3; a weak D match, TRBD2 (5 bases). Trimming pared 5 bases from V and 3 bases from J, leaving 12 bases between. This CDR3 comprises 14 residues. CDR1 is WSHSY and CDR2 is SAAADI in the germline V gene. In nucleotides, the CDR3 is TGCGCCAGCAGTCCCGGGGAGCTGACAGATACGCAGTATTTT. Amino acid sequence: CASSPGELTDTQYF.

This chain joins TRBV27 and TRBJ2-2; 7 bases agree with TRBD1. The CDR3 runs to 15 residues. Losses at the gene ends were 2 bases for V and 4 bases for J; bases not matched to a gene: 4. CDR1 and CDR2 (germline): MNHEY, SMNVEV (reference sequence). CDR3 region: CASSLDRVGTGELFF. Here the CDR3 DNA reads TGTGCCAGCAGTTTAGACAGGGTAGGCACCGGGGAGCTGTTTTTT.

The chain couples TRBV13 to TRBJ2-1; D is perhaps TRBD2 (6 bases). The length of the CDR3 is 14 residues. The V and J ends lost 5 bases and 7 bases respectively, with 15 bases between them. The germline V gene encodes CDR1 PRHDT and CDR2 FYEKMQ (reference sequence). The CDR3 loop is CASSPATEGNEQFF. CDR3 DNA: TGTGCCAGCAGCCCAGCCACGGAGGGAAATGAGCAGTTCTTC.

The chain uses TRBV5-5 and TRBJ2-4; D perhaps matches TRBD2 (7 bases). CDR1 is SGHKS and CDR2 is YYEKEE in the germline V gene (reference sequence). This CDR3 comprises 19 residues. V was clipped by 3 bases and J by 0 bases, with 22 bases between them. CDR3 bases: TGTGCCAGCAGCTGGGGGGCCGGGAGGCCTACGTTAGCCAAAAACATTCAGTACTTC. This encodes CASSWGAGRPTLAKNIQYF.